This is a list of T cell receptor beta chains from one sample in a study of cytomegalovirus exposure and HLA in healthy donors. Measured with immunoSEQ multiplex PCR; TCRdb has only the in-frame clones, and not every one. The sample consists of around 110,000 clones, less than 70% of them appearing once. The sample comprised PBMCs. The receptor source for this set is a woman aged 30 to 39 in good health and CMV-seronegative. Both conserved end residues are part of each CDR3. The D gene is left open where the match is weak. The size entry is marked missing in some rows and otherwise reads once, few, many or a size class.

TRBV11-3	-	TRBD2	TRBJ2-7	TGTGCCAGCAGCTTAGAGCGGGAGGTCACCTACGAGCAGTACTTC	CASSLEREVTYEQYF
TRBV6-1	once	TRBD1	TRBJ1-2	TGTGCCAGCAGAGAAGGACAGGGCTTAGGTGGCTACACCTTC	CASREGQGLGGYTF
TRBV10-3	few	TRBD1	TRBJ1-4	TGTGCCATCAGTGACCCGAACAGGGGCGAGGATGAAAAACTGTTTTTT	CAISDPNRGEDEKLFF
TRBV6-4	-	TRBD2	TRBJ2-7	TGTGCCAGCAGTCTAGCGGGCGAGATCTACGAGCAGTACTTC	CASSLAGEIYEQYF
TRBV5-4	-	TRBD2	TRBJ2-1	TGTGCCAGCAGCTTCATAGCGGGCGAGCAGTTCTTC	CASSFIAGEQFF
TRBV14	-	-	TRBJ2-2	TGTGCCAGCAGCCCCCCCGGCGGGGAGCTGTTTTTT	CASSPPGGELFF
TRBV11-1	few	-	TRBJ2-3	TGTGCCAGCAGCCTAGACAGGACAGATACGCAGTATTTT	CASSLDRTDTQYF
TRBV7-9	-	TRBD2	TRBJ2-1	TGTGCCAGCAGCCCAGGGGACTATAGCGGGGATCGCAATGAGCAGTTCTTC	CASSPGDYSGDRNEQFF
TRBV5-6	-	TRBD2	TRBJ2-1	TGTGCCAGCAGCTTCCGAAGCGGGACCTTCTACAATGAGCAGTTCTTC	CASSFRSGTFYNEQFF
TRBV6-6	-	-	TRBJ1-2	TGTGCCAGCAGTTACTCGACTGCGGGTTCGGATGGCTACACCTTC	CASSYSTAGSDGYTF
TRBV30	-	TRBD1	TRBJ2-2	TGTGCCTGGAGGAACTACCGGGACAGACCCACCGGGGAGCTGTTTTTT	CAWRNYRDRPTGELFF
TRBV6-1	-	TRBD1	TRBJ1-4	TGTGCCAGCAGTGGGACAGGAGGGGTCGGTGAAAAACTGTTTTTT	CASSGTGGVGEKLFF
TRBV4-3	-	TRBD2	TRBJ2-1	TGCGCCAGCAGCCAAGATCGACTAGCTGGGGGTGAGCAGTTCTTC	CASSQDRLAGGEQFF
TRBV18	-	-	TRBJ1-3	TGTGCCAGCTCAAGGGGCAACGAAGGAAACACCATATATTTT	CASSRGNEGNTIYF
TRBV7-9	-	TRBD1	TRBJ2-1	TGTGCCAGCAGTCCTTTTGGGACAGGGAACGGCAATGAGCAGTTCTTC	CASSPFGTGNGNEQFF
TRBV30	once	TRBD1	TRBJ2-5	TGTGCCTGGAGTGTTTCAGGGGGACAGACCCAGTACTTC	CAWSVSGGQTQYF
TRBV13	few	-	TRBJ1-1	TGTGCCAGCAGCTCAGGACAGACTGAAGCTTTCTTT	CASSSGQTEAFF
TRBV2	-	-	TRBJ1-5	TGTGCCAGCATGTTCGGGGTTAGTCAGCCCCAGCATTTT	CASMFGVSQPQHF
TRBV19	-	-	TRBJ1-1	TGTGCCAGTAGCATCGGTTGGACTGAAGCTTTCTTT	CASSIGWTEAFF
TRBV7-8	-	-	TRBJ1-5	TGTGCCAGCAGCTTGGGGACAATTTATAGCAATCAGCCCCAGCATTTT	CASSLGTIYSNQPQHF
TRBV13	-	-	TRBJ2-1	TGTGCCAGCAGCCCATTTGCCGGGACAAGCTCCTACAATGAGCAGTTCTTC	CASSPFAGTSSYNEQFF
TRBV28	-	TRBD2	TRBJ2-4	TGTGCCAGCAGTTTCTGGGGACTAGCGGGGGGGGCCAAAAACATTCAGTACTTC	CASSFWGLAGGAKNIQYF
TRBV9	-	-	TRBJ2-7	TGTGCCAGCAGCTCCGCTAGCGCCTACGAGCAGTACTTC	CASSSASAYEQYF
TRBV4-1	few	TRBD2	TRBJ2-2	TGCGCCAGCAGCCAAGGACTAGCGGGAGGGCGTGGCGGGGAGCTGTTTTTT	CASSQGLAGGRGGELFF
TRBV7-9	-	-	TRBJ2-3	TGTGCCAGCCTAACTAGGGGGTACGGCACAGATACGCAGTATTTT	CASLTRGYGTDTQYF
TRBV9	-	-	TRBJ1-1	TGTGCCAGCAGCCCCCTGGGAAACCGGGGCACTGAAGCTTTCTTT	CASSPLGNRGTEAFF
TRBV5-3	-	TRBD1	TRBJ1-1	TGTGCCAGAAGCTTGGCCAATTATCGGACAGGGGACACTGAAGCTTTCTTT	CARSLANYRTGDTEAFF
TRBV7-8	-	-	TRBJ2-5	TGTGCCAGCAGCTTAGCGCGGTTGAGGCCCAGCGAAGAGACCCAGTACTTC	CASSLARLRPSEETQYF
TRBV7-9	-	TRBD2	TRBJ2-7	TGTGCCAGCAGCCTCTGGGGGCGGGAGGAGACCTACGAGCAGTACTTC	CASSLWGREETYEQYF
TRBV7-2	-	TRBD1	TRBJ1-1	TGTGCCAGCAGCTCGCACAGGGGGACTGAAGCTTTCTTT	CASSSHRGTEAFF
TRBV5-6	few	-	TRBJ1-2	TGTGCCAGCAGCTCCTCCATGGACACCACCTATGGCTACACCTTC	CASSSSMDTTYGYTF
TRBV28	once	-	TRBJ1-1	TGTGCCAGCAGTTTATATCAGGAAGCTTTCTTT	CASSLYQEAFF